This T cell receptor (beta chain) was identified in a study of shared clonotypes between healthy human individuals. CDR1 is LNHDA, CDR2 SQIVND, per germline (reference sequence). The ends were cut back, 1 base at V and 4 bases at J, with 7 bases in the middle. The CDR3 length is 13 residues. Sequencing of unsorted PBMC DNA was carried out using ten immunoSEQ deep assay plates. TCRdb keeps only in-frame clones here, not all; method: immunoSEQ multiplex PCR. Seen here are more than 400,000 clones, around 85% observed once, and the top ten hold about 13%. Sequences were obtained from PBMCs. The clonotype comes from a woman aged 40 to 49 in good health. Some clones in this sample may be carry-over from other donors' samples. The chain recombines TRBV19 with TRBJ1-2; D may be TRBD1 (5 bases). The CDR3 loop is CASSIGGGYGYTF. In DNA form, the CDR3 reads TGTGCCAGTAGTATAGGGGGCGGCTATGGCTACACCTTC.